The text below deals with one TCR beta chain. Its antigen is unknown. V gave up 3 bases and J gave up 1 base; unmatched junction bases: 8. Germline V gene sequence: CDR1 MNHEY, CDR2 SMNVEV (reference sequence). The CDR3 has 16 residues. With 60 Vbeta and 13 Jbeta primers, the PCR was carried out. Sequenced by immunoSEQ multiplex PCR; TCRdb stores in-frame clones only, minus some. This table holds approximately 72,000 clones. This specimen comes from a study of cytomegalovirus exposure and HLA in healthy donors. Study outcomes and limitations: Another analysis was done later, and it associated 17,000 or so TCR beta sequences with HLA alleles at 0.05 false discovery rate.

The chain recombines TRBV27 with TRBJ2-7, with 8 bases lining up with TRBD1. The sequence was obtained from a man in his forties in good health and CMV-seronegative. Sequenced input: PBMCs. CDR3 protein: CASSLNGRTGSYEQYF. CDR3 in DNA: TGTGCCAGCAGTTTGAACGGTAGGACAGGGTCCTACGAGCAGTACTTC.